This TCR beta chain is from a study of T cells in Graves' hyperthyroidism and ophthalmopathy. This clonotype showed up many times. V was pared by 2 bases and J by 5 bases, with 11 bases of the junction left unmatched. The CDR3 runs to 16 residues. Germline values: CDR1 MNHEY, CDR2 SVGEGT. Template material for amplifying TCR beta CDR3 regions consisted of RNA transcripts. Using the HTBI primer set, a first-round RT-PCR was run on the TCR CDR3. MiXCR was run by TCRdb on the multiplex PCR reads, yielding one entry per CDR3 protein. The sample records about 610,000 distinct CDR3 sequences, 14% to 15% being singletons.

The sample was blood. V usage is TRBV6-2 or TRBV6-3 and J usage is TRBJ2-7, with TRBD2 identical over 8 bases. This TCR derives from a woman in her forties with Graves' ophthalmopathy. CDR3: CASSYVVGRAGNEQYF. CDR3 in DNA: TGTGCCAGCAGTTACGTCGTCGGGAGGGCCGGTAACGAGCAGTACTTC.